The 15 T cell receptor beta chains in this list originate from one sample, sequenced in a study of STAT3 mutations in large granular lymphocyte leukemia (dated by TCRdb to the late 2010s). Study-wide conclusions, independent of this receptor: At least one immunodominant TCRbeta clonotype was identified in every T-LGLL patient, and multiple immunodominant subclonotypes were identified in about half of the T-LGLL patients.

Library construction relied on the immunoSEQ multiplex PCR assay. Entries here come from immuneACCESS through TCRdb and include only in-frame sequences with V and J called. Some clones fail to appear in such tables; in the studies checked, an unresolved V gene covers under half of the shortfall, and the cause of the remainder is unknown. Present in this sample are about 15,000 clones, almost 85% of which were seen just once. 8.6% of the sample is held by the ten biggest clonotypes. Antigens for these TCRs are unknown. Input material: peripheral blood mononuclear cells. These TCRs come from a man between 45 and 60 years old with T-cell large granular lymphocyte leukemia. Some clones in this sample may be carry-over from other donors' samples. The age is the age at diagnosis.

V gene TRBV27 combines with J gene TRBJ2-5; the D call may be TRBD1 or TRBD2 (5 bases each). CDR3 length: 17 amino acids. Trimming took off 5 bases at V and 5 bases at J, with 24 bases between the two ends. In germline, CDR1 is MNHEY, CDR2 SMNVEV (reference sequence). The CDR3 DNA sequence: TGTGCCAGCAGTCCCCTCCAGGGAGAAGAGATGGAGGAGACCCAGTACTTC. Its protein product is CASSPLQGEEMEETQYF.

The chain carries TRBV29-1 and TRBJ2-3, with D possibly TRBD1 on 5 matching bases. Between the trimmed V and J ends, which lost 8 bases and 4 bases, there was a span of 13 bases. In germline, CDR1 is SQVTM, CDR2 ANQGSEA. The CDR3 is 12 residues long. CDR3 coding DNA: TGCAGCTTCAGGGTAGGGGCAGATACGCAGTATTTT. Its translation: CSFRVGADTQYF.

V and J are TRBV7-2 and TRBJ2-3; no clear D gene. This CDR3 comprises 13 residues. V was shortened by 1 base and J by 7 bases, with 9 bases between the two germline ends. Per germline, CDR1 SGHTA and CDR2 FQGNSA. The chain's CDR3 is CASSLEIQNTQYF. The CDR3 DNA reads TGTGCCAGCAGCTTAGAGATCCAGAATACGCAGTATTTT.

The V and J genes are TRBV7-2 and TRBJ2-5; D is possibly TRBD1 or TRBD2 (6 bases each). This CDR3 has 15 residues. CDR1 is SGHTA, CDR2 FQGNSA, per germline. Deletions cut 5 bases from V and 2 bases from J, with 15 bases between. The CDR3: CASSPGGGGQETQYF. The DNA for the CDR3 is TGTGCCAGCAGCCCAGGAGGAGGGGGACAAGAGACCCAGTACTTC.

Written as DNA, the CDR3 is TGTGCCAGCAGCTTTGACACTGGTGAGCAGTTCTTC. This gives the protein CASSFDTGEQFF. This chain links TRBV7-9 with TRBJ2-1; D not resolved. Germline V gives CDR1 SEHNR, CDR2 FQNEAQ (reference sequence). The CDR3 is 12 amino acids. V was trimmed by 3 bases and J by 9 bases, leaving 9 bases between them.

This clone turned up a few times. The chain links TRBV6-1 to TRBJ2-7, with D possibly matching TRBD1 (6 bases). There are 13 residues in the CDR3. Trimming stripped 4 bases from V and 3 bases from J, with 10 bases between. The germline V gene encodes CDR1 MNHNS and CDR2 SASEGT. The chain's CDR3 is CASSGGRHYEQYF. CDR3 sequence (DNA): TGTGCCAGCAGTGGGGGGCGGCACTACGAGCAGTACTTC.

This clone was observed a single time. The rearrangement uses TRBV27 and TRBJ2-5; D might be TRBD1 or TRBD2, each matching 5 bases. The CDR3 extends over 20 amino acids. V lost 2 bases and J lost 2, with 27 bases in between. In germline, CDR1 is MNHEY, CDR2 SMNVEV (reference sequence). CDR3 bases: TGTGCCAGCAGTTTACTAGGGGTTGGTTTGGGGGACCAGGGACAAGAGACCCAGTACTTC. Translated: CASSLLGVGLGDQGQETQYF.

The V and J genes are TRBV2 and TRBJ1-5; 7 nucleotides agree with TRBD1. The CDR3 covers 15 residues. In germline, CDR1 is SNHLY, CDR2 FYNNEI. With V trimmed by 5 bases and J by 1 base, 5 bases remained unmatched. CDR3 protein: CASSRGTVSNQPQHF. CDR3 in DNA: TGTGCCAGCAGTCGCGGGACAGTGAGCAATCAGCCCCAGCATTTT. Full variable domain (rest looked up from reference TRBV2 and TRBJ1-5): EPEVTQTPSHQVTQMGQEVILRCVPISNHLYFYWYRQILGQKVEFLVSFYNNEISEKSEIFDDQFSVERPDGSNFTLKIRSTKLEDSAMYFCASSRGTVSNQPQHFGDGTRLSIL.

This sequence joins TRBV5-1 and TRBJ2-3; 7 bases match TRBD1. Unmatched junction bases numbered 3, after V lost 4 bases and J lost 1 base. The CDR3 length is 14 residues. Germline CDR1 and CDR2: SGHRS and YFSETQ. For the CDR3, the DNA is TGCGCCAGCAGCACCGGACAGGGCACAGATACGCAGTATTTT. Amino acids: CASSTGQGTDTQYF.

The chain employs TRBV18 and TRBJ2-5, with 7 bases aligning to TRBD1. The trim removed 2 bases at V and 4 bases at J, leaving 7 bases unmatched. The germline gives CDR1 KGHSH, CDR2 LQKENI. The CDR3 runs 15 residues. The CDR3 is CASSPNQGVLETQYF. In DNA form, the CDR3 reads TGTGCCAGCTCACCAAATCAGGGGGTCTTAGAGACCCAGTACTTC. Supplemented by reference TRBV18 and TRBJ2-5, the full variable domain reads NAGVMQNPRHLVRRRGQEARLRCSPMKGHSHVYWYRQLPEEGLKFMVYLQKENIIDESGMPKERFSAEFPKEGPSILRIQQVVRGDSAAYFCASSPNQGVLETQYFGPGTRLLVL.

The chain has TRBV23-1 and TRBJ2-7, with 8 bases lining up with TRBD1. TRBV23-1 is an ORF for which the function is uncertain. The CDR3 is 17 residues long. J was trimmed by 5 bases and V by 2 bases; bases with no gene match: 14. DNA of the CDR3: TGCGCCAGCAGTCAAAATGTTATACGGGACAGGTCTGACGAGCAGTACTTC. This sequence encodes CASSQNVIRDRSDEQYF.

V usage is TRBV19 and J usage is TRBJ2-3; D call uncertain. This CDR3 has 13 amino acids. Germline assignment: CDR1 LNHDA and CDR2 SQIVND (reference sequence). V shed 6 bases and J shed 7 bases, with 14 bases lying between them. CDR3: CASSPRSGNTQYF. Written as DNA, the CDR3 is TGTGCCAGTAGCCCCAGGTCGGGCAATACGCAGTATTTT. Filled out from reference TRBV19 and TRBJ2-3, the complete variable domain reads DGGITQSPKYLFRKEGQNVTLSCEQNLNHDAMYWYRQDPGQGLRLIYYSQIVNDFQKGDIAEGYSVSREKKESFPLTVTSAQKNPTAFYLCASSPRSGNTQYFGPGTRLTVL.

The rearrangement uses TRBV11-1 and TRBJ2-3, with 8 bases identical to TRBD1. This CDR3 contains 15 residues. V shed 1 base, J shed 5 bases, and the junction held 5 bases outside the gene matches. Germline values: CDR1 SGHAT, CDR2 FQDESV (reference sequence). The CDR3: CASSLGTGNIDTQYF. CDR3 DNA sequence: TGTGCCAGCAGCTTAGGGACAGGGAACATAGATACGCAGTATTTT.

This clone has just one count. The rearrangement links TRBV7-3 to TRBJ2-3; D not certain. The CDR3 totals 13 residues. From germline, CDR1 is SGHTA and CDR2 FQGTGA. The V gene lost 5 bases and the J gene lost 6 bases, with 12 bases spanning the gap. The CDR3 DNA follows: TGTGCCAGCAGCCCCTCCGTTGGGGATACGCAGTATTTT. It codes for CASSPSVGDTQYF.

The rearrangement joins TRBV19 to TRBJ1-4; no definite D call. Per the germline V gene, CDR1 is LNHDA and CDR2 is SQIVND (reference sequence). The CDR3 loop spans 13 amino acids. Between the trimmed V and J ends, which lost 5 bases and 7 bases, there was a span of 11 bases. The CDR3 bases are TGTGCCAGTAGTCCGCAGGTTTCTGAAAAACTGTTTTTT. It codes for CASSPQVSEKLFF. The full variable domain, completed using reference TRBV19 and TRBJ1-4, is DGGITQSPKYLFRKEGQNVTLSCEQNLNHDAMYWYRQDPGQGLRLIYYSQIVNDFQKGDIAEGYSVSREKKESFPLTVTSAQKNPTAFYLCASSPQVSEKLFFGSGTQLSVL.